This is a list of T cell receptor beta chains from one sample in a study of T cell clones after liver transplantation. Produced via immunoSEQ multiplex PCR; TCRdb's table is partial and in-frame only. The repertoire holds tens of thousands of clones, with roughly 86% as singletons. Sample: CD4+ T cells from blood, taken 24 months after liver transplant. Receptor source: a human patient who received a liver transplant. The graft donor may be the source of some T cells. Each CDR3 is given with its conserved first and last residue. D genes are given only for firm matches. Size is stated for part of the rows, as once, few or many counts, or as a class when the clone is expanded.

j_call clone_size v_call d_call cdr3_nt cdr3_aa
TRBJ2-2 few TRBV29-1 TRBD2 TGCAGCGTTGAAGATGGACTAGCGGAGGGGAGCGGGGAGCTGTTTTTT CSVEDGLAEGSGELFF
TRBJ2-5 . TRBV6-1 . TGTGCCAGCATCTCCCTACGGGGAGAGACCCAGTACTTC CASISLRGETQYF
TRBJ1-5 . TRBV7-2 TRBD1 TGTGCCAGCAGCCTAACAGGGGGCGCGCATCAGCCCCAGCATTTT CASSLTGGAHQPQHF
TRBJ2-1 . TRBV7-2 TRBD2 TGTGCCAGCAGCTTAGTACCAGCGGGGGGGCTGAATGAGCAGTTCTTC CASSLVPAGGLNEQFF
TRBJ1-1 few TRBV5-1 . TGCGCCAGCAGCAGGGACGGGAACACTGAAGCTTTCTTT CASSRDGNTEAFF
TRBJ1-3 . TRBV7-2 . TGTGCCAGCAGCTTAGCTCGCTCTGGAAACACCATATATTTT CASSLARSGNTIYF
TRBJ1-2 . TRBV6-1 . TGTGCCAGCAGTGAATCCGGGGGCGCAAGCTACACCTTC CASSESGGASYTF
TRBJ2-1 . TRBV9 TRBD2 TGTGCCAGCAGCAAAACCGTAGGGGAGGGAGGGCCGCGGGAGCAGTTCTTC CASSKTVGEGGPREQFF
TRBJ2-7 . TRBV7-8 . TGTGCCAGCAGCCCCCAGGGGCACGAGCAGTACTTC CASSPQGHEQYF
TRBJ2-3 . TRBV9 TRBD1 TGTGCCAGCAGCCCAGACGGGGACAGGCACACAGATACGCAGTATTTT CASSPDGDRHTDTQYF
TRBJ2-5 . TRBV7-3 TRBD1 TGTGCCAGCAGCTGGGACAGCCGAGAGACCCAGTACTTC CASSWDSRETQYF
TRBJ2-3 . TRBV11-2 TRBD2 TGTGCCAGCAGCTTAGTACTAGCGGGGGGGATAGATACGCAGTATTTT CASSLVLAGGIDTQYF
TRBJ1-3 . TRBV19 TRBD1 TGTGCCAGTTCGACGACAGGGGGGCAACCCTCTGGAAACACCATATATTTT CASSTTGGQPSGNTIYF
TRBJ2-7 . TRBV9 . TGTGCCAGCAGTCCCTATGTAAGTGGTCAGTCCGAGCAGTACTTC CASSPYVSGQSEQYF
TRBJ1-1 . TRBV7-9 . TGTGCCAGCAGCTTAAATTCGGTCACTGAAGCTTTCTTT CASSLNSVTEAFF
TRBJ2-3 . TRBV5-1 TRBD2 TGCGCCAGCAGCTTCGGGGGGGCCGGGGCAGATACGCAGTATTTT CASSFGGAGADTQYF
TRBJ1-1 . TRBV5-1 TRBD1 TGCGCCAGCAGCTTGGCACTGGGACAGGCCATGAACACTGAAGCTTTCTTT CASSLALGQAMNTEAFF
TRBJ2-2 . TRBV6-1 . TGTGCCAGCAGTGAAAATCCGGCACACACCGGGGAGCTGTTTTTT CASSENPAHTGELFF
TRBJ2-7 . TRBV27 . TGTGCCAGCAGTTCCCTCGGTGGCAGGGTAAACGACGAGCAGTACTTC CASSSLGGRVNDEQYF
TRBJ1-2 . TRBV12-5 . TGTGCTAGTGGTTTCGACGGATATGGCTACACCTTC CASGFDGYGYTF
TRBJ2-5 . TRBV2 . TGTGCCAGCGCCCCCCGGGGGTCAGAGACCCAGTACTTC CASAPRGSETQYF
TRBJ2-3 . TRBV5-1 . TGCGCCAGCAGCTTGGACGTCGGGAGCTCTAGCACAGATACGCAGTATTTT CASSLDVGSSSTDTQYF
TRBJ1-2 . TRBV2 . TGTGCCAGCAGTGTGGGAGCTAACTATGGCTACACCTTC CASSVGANYGYTF
TRBJ1-2 . TRBV29-1 . TGCAGCGTGAATGACTATGGCTACACCTTC CSVNDYGYTF
TRBJ1-1 . TRBV28 . TGTGCCAGCAGTTTAAGGCAGGGAGGCACTGAAGCTTTCTTT CASSLRQGGTEAFF
TRBJ1-2 few TRBV7-3 . TGTGCCAGCAGCCCAAGTGAAATAGGAGGCTACACCTTC CASSPSEIGGYTF
TRBJ1-1 few TRBV30 . TGTGCCCGCGGCAGCGGGGGCAGCCGCACTGAAGCTTTCTTT CARGSGGSRTEAFF
TRBJ1-1 . TRBV27 TRBD1 TGTGCCAGCAGTCGAGACAGGGGAACTGAAGCTTTCTTT CASSRDRGTEAFF
TRBJ1-4 . TRBV6-1 . TGTGCCAGCAGTGAAACGGGGAATCGCTTCGAAAAACTGTTTTTT CASSETGNRFEKLFF
TRBJ2-3 once TRBV9 . TGTGCCAGCAGCGTAGACCGGGACGGTGGGGGGGATACGCAGTATTTT CASSVDRDGGGDTQYF
TRBJ2-1 once TRBV5-1 . TGCGCCAGCAGCTTGGCGTACAATGAGCAGTTCTTC CASSLAYNEQFF
TRBJ1-5 . TRBV19 TRBD1 TGTGCCAGTACCCCAGGGACAGGGCCCAATCAGCCCCAGCATTTT CASTPGTGPNQPQHF
TRBJ2-4 few TRBV7-2 . TGTGCCAGCAAGGGGAGCAGGGGAGGAAACATTCAGTACTTC CASKGSRGGNIQYF
TRBJ1-3 . TRBV18 TRBD1 TGTGCCAGCTCACGGGGACAGACGGCTGGAAACACCATATATTTT CASSRGQTAGNTIYF
TRBJ2-5 . TRBV29-1 TRBD1 TGCAGCGTTGAGGGACAGGGGATACAGACCCAGTACTTC CSVEGQGIQTQYF
TRBJ1-2 . TRBV28 . TGTGCCAGCAGTTCCCCCCCGGGACGAGGAGACTATGGCTACACCTTC CASSSPPGRGDYGYTF
TRBJ2-7 once TRBV7-2 TRBD1 TGTGCCAGCAGCGCCAGGACAGGGGGCTCCTACGAGCAGTACTTC CASSARTGGSYEQYF
TRBJ2-4 . TRBV6-6 TRBD2 TGTGCCAGCAACTCACTAGCGGGGGGGAACATTCAGTACTTC CASNSLAGGNIQYF